Listed here are 8 T cell receptor beta chains from one sample, sequenced in a study of CD8+CD57+ T cells in acquired aplastic anemia. Flow cytometry had shown expanded CD8+CD57+ cells in the patients chosen for sequencing. Genomic DNA templated the TCR beta VDJ and CDR3 profiling. TCRdb processed the reads anew with MiXCR; each CDR3 protein has one entry. This table holds roughly 250,000 distinct CDR3 sequences, about 44% found once. The source material was sorted CD4+, CD8+, or CD8+CD57+ T cells (not recorded which) from PBMCs. These receptors all stem from a human donor with aplastic anemia.

The chain joins TRBV7-9 to TRBJ1-4; tentative D call: TRBD1 (5 bases). The V gene lost 3 bases and the J gene lost 14 bases, with 13 bases spanning the gap. CDR1 and CDR2 (germline): SEHNR, FQNEAQ (reference sequence). This CDR3 spans 12 amino acids. CDR3 in amino acids: CASSFSTGGLFF. DNA for the CDR3: TGTGCCAGCAGCTTCAGCACAGGCGGCCTGTTTTTT.

With respect to this clonotype: A much larger clonotype is one base distant, so this may be a read error. V is TRBV5-5 and J is TRBJ2-5; D is possibly TRBD1 or TRBD2 (5 bases each). The CDR3 is 16 amino acids. V lost 2 bases, J lost 4 bases, and 18 bases lay in between. Germline loops: CDR1 SGHKS, CDR2 YYEKEE (reference sequence). CDR3 loop: CASSFSFMRGRETQYF. The CDR3 DNA reads TGTGCCAGCAGCTTCTCCTTCATGAGGGGTCGAGAGACCCAGTACTTC.

This chain links TRBV2 with TRBJ1-5; possible D gene TRBD1, 5 bases. Germline V gene sequence: CDR1 SNHLY, CDR2 FYNNEI. This CDR3 contains 14 residues. V lost 7 bases and J lost 7, with 17 bases in between. The CDR3 region has the DNA TGTGCCAGCAATCGTGGTGGTACAGGACAGCCCCAGCATTTT. This translates into CASNRGGTGQPQHF.

This clonotype was recorded at least ten times. The chain carries TRBV14 and TRBJ1-3, with TRBD1 as a possible D gene (5 bases). This CDR3 is built from 14 residues. Germline V CDR1 and CDR2: SGHDN, FVKESK. V shed 3 bases and J shed 0 bases, with 6 bases lying between them. The CDR3 sequence is CASSQTVSGNTIYF. Written as DNA, the CDR3 is TGTGCCAGCAGCCAGACAGTCTCTGGAAACACCATATATTTT.

V usage is TRBV19 and J usage is TRBJ2-7, with 9 bases that match TRBD1. The V gene end was trimmed by 7 bases and the J gene end by 3 bases; junction bases not matched to a gene: 7. This CDR3 is built from 14 residues. In germline, CDR1 is LNHDA, CDR2 SQIVND (reference sequence). The CDR3 is CASKGRDRDYEQYF. In DNA, the CDR3 is TGTGCCAGTAAAGGCCGGGACAGGGACTACGAGCAGTACTTC. Full variable domain (outside the CDR3, taken from reference TRBV19 and TRBJ2-7): DGGITQSPKYLFRKEGQNVTLSCEQNLNHDAMYWYRQDPGQGLRLIYYSQIVNDFQKGDIAEGYSVSREKKESFPLTVTSAQKNPTAFYLCASKGRDRDYEQYFGPGTRLTVT.

The sample holds many counts of this clonotype. This rearrangement joins TRBV4-3 to TRBJ1-6; D not resolved. Trimming cost V 0 bases and J 9 bases, with 12 bases left between them. The CDR3 extends over 15 amino acids. Germline CDR1 reads LGHNA; CDR2 reads YSLEER. The CDR3 DNA is TGCGCCAGCAGCCAAGACAGAGGGTTTAGTTCACCCCTCCACTTT. This sequence encodes CASSQDRGFSSPLHF.

The V gene is TRBV28, the J gene TRBJ2-3, with D perhaps matching TRBD1 (5 bases). CDR3 length: 14 residues. Germline CDR1 is MDHEN and CDR2 is SYDVKM. V shed 2 bases and J shed 0 bases, with 6 bases lying between them. In DNA, the CDR3 is TGTGCCAGCAGTTTAGGGGCTAGCACAGATACGCAGTATTTT. This translates into CASSLGASTDTQYF.

This clonotype was detected many times. This chain connects TRBV7-8 to TRBJ1-3, with 9 bases matching TRBD1. The CDR3 is 21 amino acids. J gave up 0 bases and V 0 bases, and 15 bases lay outside the gene matches. The germline CDR1 and CDR2 sequences are SGHVS and FQNEAQ. CDR3 bases: TGTGCCAGCAGCTTAGCCTACCGGGACAGGGATACGTCTGACTCTGGAAACACCATATATTTT. It translates to CASSLAYRDRDTSDSGNTIYF. The full variable domain, rest sourced from reference TRBV7-8 and TRBJ1-3, is GAGVSQSPRYKVAKRGQDVALRCDPISGHVSLFWYQQALGQGPEFLTYFQNEAQLDKSGLPSDRFFAERPEGSVSTLKIQRTQQEDSAVYLCASSLAYRDRDTSDSGNTIYFGEGSWLTVV.